The T cell receptor (beta chain) under discussion was sequenced for a study of T cells after yellow fever vaccination. Study findings and constraints: Most primary-vaccination clones recurred post-booster (around 97% CD4, 85% to 90% CD8).

MiXCR, run by TCRdb on the 5' RACE reads, gives a single entry per CDR3 protein. The sample gives about 130,000 distinct CDR3 sequences, approximately 9% of which show up once; almost 40% is in the top ten. V was clipped by 4 bases and J by 0 bases, with 11 bases between them. The V gene's germline CDR1 is SEHNR and CDR2 FQNEAQ (reference sequence). The CDR3 loop spans 15 amino acids. This clonotype was found a few times. Its antigen is unknown. This TCR was recovered from a man aged 18 to 35 who received the YFV17D yellow fever vaccine. This chain joins TRBV7-9 and TRBJ2-3; D is ambiguous. The sample consisted of CD8+ T cells sorted from PBMCs, taken on the day of the yellow fever booster vaccination. The CDR3 reads CASSSTPSSTDTQYF. The CDR3 DNA follows: TGTGCCAGCAGCTCCACCCCCTCTAGCACAGATACGCAGTATTTT.